Shown below are 30 T cell receptor beta chains from a single sample sequenced in a study of monozygotic twins with inflammatory bowel disease. After re-calling the 5' RACE reads, TCRdb lists one entry per CDR3 protein, DNA absent. In all, the sample yields some 400,000 distinct CDR3 sequences. Sequences were obtained from blood. All receptors come from a human donor with ulcerative colitis or Crohn's disease, or a healthy co-twin of an affected twin (not recorded which).

V is TRBV7-2 and J is TRBJ2-7; there is no DNA to check the TCRdb D call of TRBD2. Germline values: CDR1 SGHTA, CDR2 FQGNSA. The CDR3 is made up of 15 amino acids. CDR3 region: CASSRTSGRDGEQYF.

V gene TRBV5-1 combines with J gene TRBJ1-1. The germline V gene has CDR1 SGHRS and CDR2 YFSETQ. The CDR3 has 13 residues. The CDR3 loop is CASSFERNTEAFF.

The V and J genes are TRBV15 and TRBJ2-1. This CDR3 spans 14 amino acids. The germline CDR1 and CDR2 sequences are LNHNV and YYDKDF (reference sequence). The CDR3: CATSRLSRYNEQFF.

This chain connects TRBV7-2 to TRBJ2-6. Germline-derived CDR1 and CDR2 are SGHTA and FQGNSA. The CDR3 sequence is 16 residues long. CDR3 sequence reads: CASSLAFLPGANVLTF.

The CDR3 sequence: CATSDLQSRTAQCGQFF. The rearrangement uses TRBV24-1 and TRBJ2-1; as DNA is missing, the TRBD1 call by TCRdb cannot be tested. Germline CDR1 reads KGHDR; CDR2 reads SFDVKD. This CDR3 region has 17 residues.

The V and J genes are TRBV7-2 and TRBJ2-7; checking the TCRdb D call of TRBD2 is not possible without DNA. From germline, CDR1 is SGHTA and CDR2 FQGNSA. This CDR3 has 16 amino acids. CDR3: CASSLNGAGVSYEQYF. The full variable domain, rest sourced from reference TRBV7-2 and TRBJ2-7, is GAGVSQSPSNKVTEKGKDVELRCDPISGHTALYWYRQSLGQGLEFLIYFQGNSAPDKSGLPSDRFSAERTGGSVSTLTIQRTQQEDSAVYLCASSLNGAGVSYEQYFGPGTRLTVT.

V and J are TRBV7-9 and TRBJ2-7; the TRBD1 assignment by TCRdb is unverifiable without DNA. Germline assignment: CDR1 SEHNR and CDR2 FQNEAQ (reference sequence). The CDR3 is 14 amino acids. The CDR3 is CASSLEETTGKQYF.

The rearrangement uses TRBV9 and TRBJ2-7. This CDR3 spans 14 amino acids. The V gene's germline CDR1 is SGDLS and CDR2 YYNGEE. CDR3 amino acids: CASSVDGLSYEQYF.

This chain joins TRBV20-1 and TRBJ2-1; lacking DNA, the TRBD1 call made by TCRdb goes unchecked. This CDR3 spans 12 amino acids. The germline V gene has CDR1 DFQATT and CDR2 SNEGSKA (reference sequence). CDR3 sequence reads: CSASPGSGEQFF.

The CDR3 region is CAIRDPGQGSADTQYF. The rearrangement links TRBV10-3 to TRBJ2-3; there is no DNA to check the TCRdb D call of TRBD1. This CDR3 is built from 16 residues. Germline lookup yields CDR1 ENHRY and CDR2 SYGVKD.

The chain joins TRBV7-3 to TRBJ2-2; TCRdb's D call, TRBD2, is unchecked because there is no DNA. CDR1 and CDR2 from the germline V gene are SGHTA and FQGTGA. This CDR3 is built from 20 residues. This CDR3 is CASSLNPGLARSLNTGELFF.

This chain joins TRBV20-1 and TRBJ2-2; the TCRdb D gene call, TRBD2, has no DNA to confirm it. CDR1 DFQATT and CDR2 SNEGSKA come from the germline V gene (reference sequence). The CDR3 length is 15 residues. The CDR3: CSARGDMAGTGELFF.

The chain uses TRBV7-9 and TRBJ1-5; TCRdb's D call, TRBD1, is unchecked because there is no DNA. This CDR3 region has 14 residues. Germline CDR1 SEHNR, CDR2 FQNEAQ (reference sequence). CDR3 in amino acids: CASRPLGTAQPQHF.

The chain couples TRBV12-3 or TRBV12-4 to TRBJ2-3; TCRdb designates TRBD2, a call that cannot be tested without DNA. The CDR3 loop spans 14 amino acids. CDR3 protein: CASREDPAVDTQYF.

The chain has TRBV20-1 and TRBJ2-7; the TRBD1 assignment by TCRdb is unverifiable without DNA. Looked up from germline, CDR1 is DFQATT and CDR2 is SNEGSKA (reference sequence). The CDR3 is made up of 12 amino acids. CDR3 sequence: CSANGGLSEQYF.

This sequence joins TRBV5-1 and TRBJ1-6. CDR3 length equals 14 residues. Germline assignment: CDR1 SGHRS and CDR2 YFSETQ. The CDR3 is CASSLAQNNSPLHF.

This chain joins TRBV6-5 and TRBJ2-7. Germline loops: CDR1 MNHEY, CDR2 SVGAGI. The CDR3 spans 13 residues. CDR3 residues: CASSYSNDYEQYF.

The chain joins TRBV7-2 to TRBJ2-3; TCRdb calls TRBD1, which cannot be checked without DNA. This CDR3 has 17 amino acids. The germline V gene encodes CDR1 SGHTA and CDR2 FQGNSA. CDR3 sequence: CASSLALSGGRSDTQYF.

The V call is TRBV20-1, the J call TRBJ2-5; with no DNA, the TCRdb D assignment of TRBD1 cannot be verified. This CDR3 is built from 15 residues. Germline values: CDR1 DFQATT, CDR2 SNEGSKA (reference sequence). CDR3 residues: CSARGWSLRGETQYF.

V and J are TRBV12-3 or TRBV12-4 and TRBJ1-5; TCRdb gives TRBD1 as the D gene, but with no DNA this cannot be confirmed. This CDR3 has 11 residues. The CDR3 spells CASSLGHFSHF.

This chain links TRBV30 with TRBJ2-3. CDR3 length: 14 residues. Germline assignment: CDR1 GTSNPN and CDR2 SVGIG (reference sequence). Here the CDR3 reads CAWSVGDPPDTQYF.

The chain has TRBV9 and TRBJ1-1. The CDR3 is 15 residues long. CDR1 and CDR2 (germline): SGDLS, YYNGEE. This CDR3 reads CASSVRAGMNTEAFF.

The chain employs TRBV2 and TRBJ1-1; TCRdb selects TRBD1, and the lack of DNA leaves this call unchecked. There are 14 residues in the CDR3. CDR1 is SNHLY, CDR2 FYNNEI, per germline. The chain's CDR3 is CASSAEQGSPEAFF.

V and J are TRBV6-1 and TRBJ1-1. Germline lookup yields CDR1 MNHNS and CDR2 SASEGT. The CDR3 is 13 residues long. CDR3 residues: CASRKGPNTEAFF.

The chain employs TRBV5-6 and TRBJ2-5; TCRdb's D call, TRBD1, is unchecked because there is no DNA. Germline V lookup: CDR1 SGHDT, CDR2 YYEEEE. This CDR3 contains 15 residues. CDR3 amino acids: CASSFRTGSGETQYF.

The chain uses TRBV7-2 and TRBJ2-1; with no DNA, the TCRdb D assignment of TRBD1 cannot be verified. Per the germline V gene, CDR1 is SGHTA and CDR2 is FQGNSA. The CDR3 is made up of 14 amino acids. This chain's CDR3 is CASTLRGAHNEQFF.

This chain uses TRBV20-1 with TRBJ2-2; absent DNA, TCRdb's TRBD2 call cannot be checked. CDR1 DFQATT and CDR2 SNEGSKA come from the germline V gene (reference sequence). This CDR3 has 14 residues. The CDR3 sequence is CSARGTSGGGELFF.

This chain uses TRBV18 with TRBJ2-2. This CDR3 spans 16 amino acids. The germline gives CDR1 KGHSH, CDR2 LQKENI. The CDR3 reads CASSPQGRGDTGELFF.

The genes are TRBV30 and TRBJ1-5; TCRdb's D call of TRBD1 is untestable without DNA. The CDR3 totals 14 residues. Germline lookup yields CDR1 GTSNPN and CDR2 SVGIG (reference sequence). The CDR3 loop is CACWTGDHNQPQHF. Filled out from reference TRBV30 and TRBJ1-5, the complete variable domain reads SQTIHQWPATLVQPVGSPLSLECTVEGTSNPNLYWYRQAAGRGLQLLFYSVGIGQISSEVPQNLSASRPQDRQFILSSKKLLLSDSGFYLCACWTGDHNQPQHFGDGTRLSIL.

The chain combines TRBV3-1 with TRBJ1-2. CDR1 LGHDT and CDR2 YNNKEL come from the germline V gene (reference sequence). The CDR3 has 14 amino acids. The CDR3 reads CASTSKKLQYGYTF.